This TCR beta chain derives from a study of shared clonotypes between healthy human individuals. The ends lost 0 bases at V and 0 bases at J; junction bases unmatched: 12. Germline CDR1 and CDR2: SGHRS and YFSETQ. CDR3 length: 20 amino acids. A roughly 220 ng quantity of DNA, 30,000 to 35,000 T cell genomes, went into the sorted-subset replicate PCRs. Sequencing was performed with immunoSEQ multiplex PCR; in TCRdb, only in-frame clones are kept and a portion is missing. Of 2 million to 2.5 million clones in the sample, approximately 94% were seen once. This rearrangement joins TRBV5-1 to TRBJ2-1; 10 bases match TRBD2. Source material: naive CD4+ T cells from PBMCs. As for subset: CD45RA+ positively selected. The source is a young man in good health. Some clones in this sample may be carry-over from other donors' samples. CDR3 sequence reads: CASSLGPRTSGQSSYNEQFF. DNA for the CDR3: TGCGCCAGCAGCTTGGGACCCCGGACTAGCGGACAAAGCTCCTACAATGAGCAGTTCTTC.